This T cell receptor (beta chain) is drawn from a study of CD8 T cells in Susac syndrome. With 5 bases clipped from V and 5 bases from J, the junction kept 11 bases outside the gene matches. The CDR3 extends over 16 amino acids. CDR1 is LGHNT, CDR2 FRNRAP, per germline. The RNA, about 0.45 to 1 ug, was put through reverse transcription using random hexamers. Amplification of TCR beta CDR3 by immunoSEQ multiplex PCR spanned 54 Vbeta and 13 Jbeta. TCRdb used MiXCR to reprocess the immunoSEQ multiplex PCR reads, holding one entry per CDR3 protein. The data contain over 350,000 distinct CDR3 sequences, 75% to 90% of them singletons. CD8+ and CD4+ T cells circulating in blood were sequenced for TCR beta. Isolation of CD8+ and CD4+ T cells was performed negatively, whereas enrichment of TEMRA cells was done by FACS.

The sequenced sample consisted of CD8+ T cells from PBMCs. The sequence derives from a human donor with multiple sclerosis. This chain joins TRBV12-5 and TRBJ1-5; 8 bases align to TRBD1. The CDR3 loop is CASGPPGGTIDQPQHF. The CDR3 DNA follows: TGTGCTAGTGGTCCCCCAGGGGGCACGATAGATCAGCCCCAGCATTTT.